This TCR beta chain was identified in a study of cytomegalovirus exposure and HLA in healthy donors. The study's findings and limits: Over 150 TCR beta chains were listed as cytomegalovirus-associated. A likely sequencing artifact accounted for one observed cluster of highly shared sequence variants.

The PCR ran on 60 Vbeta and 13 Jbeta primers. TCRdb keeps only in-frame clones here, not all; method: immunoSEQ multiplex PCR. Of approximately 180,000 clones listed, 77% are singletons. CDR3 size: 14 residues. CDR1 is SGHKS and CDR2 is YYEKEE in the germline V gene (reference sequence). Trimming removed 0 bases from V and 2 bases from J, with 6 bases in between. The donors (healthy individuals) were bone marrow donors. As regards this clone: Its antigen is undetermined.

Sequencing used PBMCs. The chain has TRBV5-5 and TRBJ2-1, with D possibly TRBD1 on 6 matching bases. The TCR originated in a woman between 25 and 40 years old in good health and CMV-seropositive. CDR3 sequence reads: CASSLGGPYNEQFF. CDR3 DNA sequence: TGTGCCAGCAGCTTGGGGGGGCCCTACAATGAGCAGTTCTTC.